The present T cell receptor (beta chain) was sequenced within a study of T cells in Graves' hyperthyroidism and ophthalmopathy. General study points: Ophthalmopathy prediction by the model preceded onset by a median approximately six months. In blood, most of the thyroid clonotypes expanded above 0.001 were also present.

Newly diagnosed hyperthyroidism patients aged 18 to 65 years had disease lasting under 2 months. Exclusion of a patient resulted from uncontrolled infection, other autoimmune disease, pregnancy or lactation. A note on this clonotype: Its target is not known.

Amplification of TCR beta CDR3 regions was performed using RNA transcripts as template. The HTBI set primed first-round TCR CDR3 RT-PCR. Using its own MiXCR run on the multiplex PCR reads, TCRdb lists one record per CDR3 protein. The table includes approximately 200,000 distinct CDR3 sequences, about 18% detected once. V trimming: 2 bases; J trimming: 5 bases; junction bases outside the gene matches: 5. The CDR3 consists of 14 residues. Germline CDR1 SGHRS, CDR2 YFSETQ. The sample taken for sequencing was blood. The V gene is TRBV5-1, the J gene TRBJ2-3, with 7 positions matching TRBD2. The receptor's source is a man between 35 and 55 years old with Graves' hyperthyroidism. The DNA for the CDR3 is TGCGCCAGCAGCTTATCATCGGGGGGAGATACGCAGTATTTT. Translation: CASSLSSGGDTQYF.